This is a list of T cell receptor beta chains from one sample in a study of T cells in Graves' hyperthyroidism and ophthalmopathy. From the multiplex PCR reads, TCRdb called clonotypes with MiXCR, one entry per CDR3 protein. The sample has 300,000 to 400,000 distinct CDR3 sequences; about 15% are singletons. The sequencing sample was made of blood. These receptors were taken from a woman aged 55-75 years with Graves' hyperthyroidism. CDR3s include the opening cysteine and the closing phenylalanine or tryptophan. D genes are given only for firm matches. Rows give clone size only sometimes, using once, few, many, or a class for an expanded clone.

TRBV7-6	.	.	TRBJ2-2	TGTGCCAGCAGCTTAGTTGCCGGGGAGCTGTCTTTT	CASSLVAGELSF
TRBV7-2	.	many	TRBJ1-2	TGTGCCAGCAGCTTAGTATTGGGGGCCGACTATGGCTACACCTTC	CASSLVLGADYGYTF
TRBV6-1	.	many	TRBJ1-1	TGTGCCAGCATCAAACGGGAAACGAACACTGAAGCTTTCTTT	CASIKRETNTEAFF
TRBV18	.	many	TRBJ1-2	TGTGCCAGCTCACCACTGGGGCCCCGAGACTATGGCTACACCTTC	CASSPLGPRDYGYTF
TRBV19	.	many	TRBJ2-7	TGTGCCAGTAGGAAAGGGGGATACGGCAGCTACGAGCAGTACTTC	CASRKGGYGSYEQYF
TRBV5-1	TRBD1	.	TRBJ1-3	TGCACCAGCAGTCCCTGGACAGGGGGCAGCTCTGGAAACACCATATATTTT	CTSSPWTGGSSGNTIYF
TRBV20-1	.	many	TRBJ2-1	TGCAGTGCTAGAGATTTGCAGGATCTCAATGAGCAGTTCTTC	CSARDLQDLNEQFF
TRBV7-8	TRBD2	.	TRBJ2-2	TGTGCCAGCAGCCCTCGGGGTAGCGGGAAGAACACCGGGGAGCTGTTTTTT	CASSPRGSGKNTGELFF
TRBV12-5	.	many	TRBJ1-1	TGTGCTAGTGGTTTGCCCTACCAGGCGAACACTGAAGCTTTCTTT	CASGLPYQANTEAFF
TRBV20-1	.	many	TRBJ1-6	TGCAGTGCTAGTAGGGACATAGATTCACCCCTCCACTTT	CSASRDIDSPLHF
TRBV28	.	many	TRBJ1-5	TGTGCCAGCAGCCCCTCGGTGGGTCAGCCCCAGCATTTT	CASSPSVGQPQHF
TRBV24-1	.	.	TRBJ2-7	TGTGCCACCGCTTCCCACAGCCCCTACGAGCAGTACTTC	CATASHSPYEQYF
TRBV12-3/TRBV12-4	.	few	TRBJ1-2	TGTGCCAGCAAGACCCGGGAGTTTAGCTATGGCTACACCTTC	CASKTREFSYGYTF
TRBV20-1	.	many	TRBJ1-1	TGCAGTGCTAGAGGGGACATGAGCAGGGGTCTGAACACTGAAGCTTTCTTT	CSARGDMSRGLNTEAFF
TRBV12-3/TRBV12-4	.	many	TRBJ2-1	TGTGCCAGCACCTTGTCCGGGAGCGGTTTCAGTGAGCAGTTCTTC	CASTLSGSGFSEQFF
TRBV13	.	many	TRBJ2-7	TGTGCCAGCAGCTTAGGACAGGGTGAACGCGAGCAGTACTTC	CASSLGQGEREQYF
TRBV18	.	many	TRBJ2-2	TGTGCCAGCTCACCACCGCGGAACACCGGGGAGCTGTTTTTT	CASSPPRNTGELFF
TRBV7-9	TRBD1	few	TRBJ1-1	TGTGCCAGCAGCCCAACAGGGGGCTTTACCACTGAAGCTTTCTTT	CASSPTGGFTTEAFF
TRBV25-1	TRBD2	few	TRBJ2-7	TGTGCCAGCAGTGCCCATAGCGGGAGCATCTACGAGCAGTACTTC	CASSAHSGSIYEQYF
TRBV7-9	.	.	TRBJ2-7	TGTGCCAGCAGCTTCCGGTTCGCAGTTAACTACGAGCAGTACTTC	CASSFRFAVNYEQYF
TRBV27	TRBD2	.	TRBJ2-7	TGTGCCAGCAACAAAGGGTGGGGCGGGGGGCGCGAGCAGTACTTC	CASNKGWGGGREQYF
TRBV11-2	TRBD2	.	TRBJ2-3	TGTGCCAGCAGCCCAGGGCCGGGACTAGCGGTACCAGATACGCAGTATTTT	CASSPGPGLAVPDTQYF
TRBV4-2	TRBD1	few	TRBJ1-2	TGTGCCAGCAGCCCAGGACAGGGAGGGGACGGTGGCTACACCTTC	CASSPGQGGDGGYTF
TRBV6-1	.	.	TRBJ2-5	TGTGCCAGCACCCCCCCGGCCCAAGAGACCCAGTACTTC	CASTPPAQETQYF
TRBV28	.	many	TRBJ1-1	TGTGCCAGCAGTTTTGTGGAGGGATTCGTAGAAGCTTTCTTT	CASSFVEGFVEAFF
TRBV2	.	.	TRBJ1-5	TGTGCCACCGGGACGGCAGATAGCAATCAGCCCCAGCATTTT	CATGTADSNQPQHF
TRBV11-3	.	many	TRBJ2-1	TGTGCCAGCAGCTTAAGTGGCCCCCGGGTGGAGCAGTTCTTC	CASSLSGPRVEQFF
TRBV2	TRBD2	many	TRBJ2-3	TGTGCCAGCAGCACTAGCGGCTACACAGATACGCAGTATTTT	CASSTSGYTDTQYF
TRBV19	TRBD2	.	TRBJ2-7	TGTGCCAGTAGTATCCGGGAGGGCGAAGAGCAGTACTTC	CASSIREGEEQYF
TRBV28	TRBD1	.	TRBJ2-7	TGTGCCAGCAGCGATGGGACAGAAAGCTACGAGCAGTACTTC	CASSDGTESYEQYF
TRBV24-1	.	many	TRBJ1-2	TGTGCCACCAGTGATTCGTTGGACAGCATCTATGGCTACACCTTC	CATSDSLDSIYGYTF
TRBV7-9	TRBD2	many	TRBJ2-7	TGTGCCAGCAGCCCCACGGGGACTAGCGGGAGCTACGAGCAGTACTTC	CASSPTGTSGSYEQYF
TRBV25-1	.	few	TRBJ1-6	TGTGCCAGCAGTGAACGGACTAATTCACCCCTCCACTTT	CASSERTNSPLHF
TRBV12-5	TRBD2	many	TRBJ2-1	TGTGCTAGTGGGGACCGGGGGGAAACCAATGAGCAGTTCTTC	CASGDRGETNEQFF
TRBV11-2	TRBD2	.	TRBJ2-7	TGTGCCAGCAGCCCACCGACTAGCGGGAGAGACTACGAGCAGTACTTC	CASSPPTSGRDYEQYF
TRBV20-1	.	many	TRBJ1-1	TGCAGTGCTACCGACAGTATGAACACTGAAGCTTTCTTT	CSATDSMNTEAFF
TRBV7-9	.	many	TRBJ2-5	TGTGCCAGCAGCTCTACTTTACAAGGGTTCGGAGAGACCCAGTACTTC	CASSSTLQGFGETQYF
TRBV20-1	.	many	TRBJ1-2	TGCAGTGCAACTGACGGAGGAAGAAATGGCTACACCTTC	CSATDGGRNGYTF
TRBV24-1	TRBD1	few	TRBJ2-1	TGTGCCACCAGCGATACAGGGGTGGGCGGGCCAAGGGGCGGCTATGAGCAGTTCTTC	CATSDTGVGGPRGGYEQFF
TRBV6-1	.	.	TRBJ2-5	TGTGCCAGCAATGGCGGCCAAGAGACCCAGTACTTC	CASNGGQETQYF
TRBV15	TRBD2	.	TRBJ2-7	TGTGCCACCAGCAGCTCCGGGACTAGCGGAAGCTCCTACGAGCAGTACTTC	CATSSSGTSGSSYEQYF
TRBV6-1	TRBD2	many	TRBJ2-1	TGTGCCAGCATTCCTATAGCGGGAGGACTGGGTGAGCAGTTCTTC	CASIPIAGGLGEQFF
TRBV7-8	TRBD2	many	TRBJ2-1	TGTGCCAGCAGCTTCAGACTAGCGGGAGACCCGCATGAGCAGTTCTTC	CASSFRLAGDPHEQFF